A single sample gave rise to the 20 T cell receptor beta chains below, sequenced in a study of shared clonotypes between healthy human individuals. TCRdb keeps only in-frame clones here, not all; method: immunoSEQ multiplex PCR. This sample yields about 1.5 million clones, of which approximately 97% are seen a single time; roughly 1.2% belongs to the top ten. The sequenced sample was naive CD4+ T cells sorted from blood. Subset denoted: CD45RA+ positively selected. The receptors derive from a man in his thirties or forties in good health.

The CDR3 spells CASSLRATHEQYF. In DNA, the CDR3 is TGTGCCAGCAGTTTGCGAGCAACCCACGAGCAGTACTTC. The chain links TRBV6-6 to TRBJ2-7; no definite D call. Germline CDR1 is MNHNY and CDR2 is SVGAGI (reference sequence). Trimming cost V 4 bases and J 5 bases, with 12 bases left between them. This CDR3 comprises 13 residues.

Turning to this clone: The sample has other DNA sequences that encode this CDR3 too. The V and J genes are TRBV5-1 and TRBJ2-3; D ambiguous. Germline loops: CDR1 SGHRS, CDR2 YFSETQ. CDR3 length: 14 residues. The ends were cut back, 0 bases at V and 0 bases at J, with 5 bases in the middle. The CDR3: CASSLVQSTDTQYF. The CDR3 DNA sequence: TGCGCCAGCAGCTTGGTGCAGAGCACAGATACGCAGTATTTT.

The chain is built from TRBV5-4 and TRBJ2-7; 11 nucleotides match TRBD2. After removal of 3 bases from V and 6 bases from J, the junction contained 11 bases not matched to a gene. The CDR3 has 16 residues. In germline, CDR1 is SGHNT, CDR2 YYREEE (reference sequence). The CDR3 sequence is CASSSHTSGRIGEQYF. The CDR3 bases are TGTGCCAGCAGCTCACATACTAGCGGGAGAATCGGCGAGCAGTACTTC.

The CDR3 spells CASSLELLGTEAFF. The CDR3 nucleotides read TGCGCCAGCAGCTTGGAACTCTTAGGGACTGAAGCTTTCTTT. The V call is TRBV5-1, the J call TRBJ1-1; the D is unclear. This CDR3 has 14 amino acids. V was shortened by 0 bases and J by 5 bases, with 11 bases between the two germline ends. Germline V gene lookup returns CDR1 SGHRS and CDR2 YFSETQ. The full variable domain, its missing parts supplied by reference TRBV5-1 and TRBJ1-1, is KAGVTQTPRYLIKTRGQQVTLSCSPISGHRSVSWYQQTPGQGLQFLFEYFSETQRNKGNFPGRFSGRQFSNSRSEMNVSTLELGDSALYLCASSLELLGTEAFFGQGTRLTVV.

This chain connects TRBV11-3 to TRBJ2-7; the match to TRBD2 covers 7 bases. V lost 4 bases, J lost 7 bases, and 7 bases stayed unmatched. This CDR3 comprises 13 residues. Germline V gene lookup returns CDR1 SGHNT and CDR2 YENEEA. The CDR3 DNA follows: TGTGCCAGCAGCTCGGGACTATTGGGGGAGCAGTACTTC. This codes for CASSSGLLGEQYF.

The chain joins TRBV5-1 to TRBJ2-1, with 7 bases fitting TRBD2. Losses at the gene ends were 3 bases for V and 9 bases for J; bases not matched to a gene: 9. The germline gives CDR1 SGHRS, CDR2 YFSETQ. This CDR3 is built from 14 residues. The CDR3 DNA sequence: TGCGCCAGCAGCTCGATACTAGCGCTTGGTGAGCAGTTCTTC. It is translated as CASSSILALGEQFF.

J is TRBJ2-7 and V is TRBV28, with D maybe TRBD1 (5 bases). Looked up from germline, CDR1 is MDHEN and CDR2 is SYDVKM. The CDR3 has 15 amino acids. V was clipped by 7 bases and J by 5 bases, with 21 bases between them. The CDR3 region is CASTLGARVGHEQYF. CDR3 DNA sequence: TGTGCCAGCACTCTTGGGGCCAGGGTGGGCCACGAGCAGTACTTC.

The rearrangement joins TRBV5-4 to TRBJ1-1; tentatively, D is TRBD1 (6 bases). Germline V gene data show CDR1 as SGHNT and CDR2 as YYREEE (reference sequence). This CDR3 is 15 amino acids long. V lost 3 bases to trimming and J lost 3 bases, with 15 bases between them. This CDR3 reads CASSSTGRGDTEAFF. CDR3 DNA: TGTGCCAGCAGCTCCACAGGGAGGGGGGACACTGAAGCTTTCTTT.

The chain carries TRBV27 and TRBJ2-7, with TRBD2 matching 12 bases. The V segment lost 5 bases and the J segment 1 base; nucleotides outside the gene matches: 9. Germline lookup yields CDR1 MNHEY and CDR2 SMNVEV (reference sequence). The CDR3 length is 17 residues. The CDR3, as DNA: TGTGCCAGCAGTCGAGGACTAGCGGGAAGGATATCCTACGAGCAGTACTTC. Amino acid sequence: CASSRGLAGRISYEQYF.

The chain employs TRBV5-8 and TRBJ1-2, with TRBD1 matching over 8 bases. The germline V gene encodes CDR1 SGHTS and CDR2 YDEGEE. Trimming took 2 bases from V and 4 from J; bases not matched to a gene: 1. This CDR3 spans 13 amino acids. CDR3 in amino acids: CASSLQGVYGYTF. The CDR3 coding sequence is TGTGCCAGCAGCTTACAGGGGGTCTATGGCTACACCTTC.

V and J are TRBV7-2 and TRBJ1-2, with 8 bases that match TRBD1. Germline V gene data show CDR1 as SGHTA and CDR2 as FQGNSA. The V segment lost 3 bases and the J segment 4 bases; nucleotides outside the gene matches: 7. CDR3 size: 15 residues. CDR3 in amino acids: CASSFSGGVGYGYTF. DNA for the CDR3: TGTGCCAGCAGCTTCTCAGGGGGCGTGGGCTATGGCTACACCTTC. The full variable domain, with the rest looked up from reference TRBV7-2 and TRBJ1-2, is GAGVSQSPSNKVTEKGKDVELRCDPISGHTALYWYRQSLGQGLEFLIYFQGNSAPDKSGLPSDRFSAERTGGSVSTLTIQRTQQEDSAVYLCASSFSGGVGYGYTFGSGTRLTVV.

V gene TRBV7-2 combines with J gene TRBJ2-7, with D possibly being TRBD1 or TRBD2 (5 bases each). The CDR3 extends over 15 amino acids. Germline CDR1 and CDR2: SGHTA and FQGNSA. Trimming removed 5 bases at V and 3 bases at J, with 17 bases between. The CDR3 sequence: CASSIDWGSIYEQYF. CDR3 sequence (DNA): TGTGCCAGCAGCATAGACTGGGGGAGCATCTACGAGCAGTACTTC.

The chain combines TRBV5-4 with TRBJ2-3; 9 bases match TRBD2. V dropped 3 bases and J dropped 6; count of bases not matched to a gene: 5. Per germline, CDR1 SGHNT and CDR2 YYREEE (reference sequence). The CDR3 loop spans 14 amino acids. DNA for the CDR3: TGTGCCAGCAGCTCGGGACTAGCAAAGGATACGCAGTATTTT. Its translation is CASSSGLAKDTQYF.

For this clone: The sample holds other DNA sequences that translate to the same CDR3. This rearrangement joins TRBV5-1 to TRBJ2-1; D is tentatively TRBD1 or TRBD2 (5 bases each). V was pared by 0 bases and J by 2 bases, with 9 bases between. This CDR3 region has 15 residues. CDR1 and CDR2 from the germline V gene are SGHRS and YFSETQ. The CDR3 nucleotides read TGCGCCAGCAGCTTGGTTCAGGGACCCTACAATGAGCAGTTCTTC. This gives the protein CASSLVQGPYNEQFF.

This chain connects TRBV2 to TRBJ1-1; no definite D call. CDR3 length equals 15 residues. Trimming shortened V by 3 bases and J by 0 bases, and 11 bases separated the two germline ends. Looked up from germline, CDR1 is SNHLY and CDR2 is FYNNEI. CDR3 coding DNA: TGTGCCAGCAGTGAGTATGGGCACTTGAACACTGAAGCTTTCTTT. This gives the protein CASSEYGHLNTEAFF.

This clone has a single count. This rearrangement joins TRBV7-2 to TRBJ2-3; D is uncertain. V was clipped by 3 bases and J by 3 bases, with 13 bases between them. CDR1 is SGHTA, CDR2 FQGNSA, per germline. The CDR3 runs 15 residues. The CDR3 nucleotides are TGTGCCAGCAGCTTCTCCCCAGGTCTGACAGATACGCAGTATTTT. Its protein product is CASSFSPGLTDTQYF.

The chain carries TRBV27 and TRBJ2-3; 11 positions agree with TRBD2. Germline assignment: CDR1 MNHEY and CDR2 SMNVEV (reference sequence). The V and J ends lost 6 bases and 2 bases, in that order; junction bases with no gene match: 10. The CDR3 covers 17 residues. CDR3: CASRKTGTSGYTDTQYF. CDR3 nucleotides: TGTGCCAGCAGGAAAACCGGGACTAGCGGTTACACAGATACGCAGTATTTT.

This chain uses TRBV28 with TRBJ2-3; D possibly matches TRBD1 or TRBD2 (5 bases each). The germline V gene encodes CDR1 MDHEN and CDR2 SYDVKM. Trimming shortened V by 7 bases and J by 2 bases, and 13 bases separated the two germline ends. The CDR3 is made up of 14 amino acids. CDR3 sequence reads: CASTRQRTTDTQYF. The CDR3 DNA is TGTGCCAGCACTAGACAGCGGACCACAGATACGCAGTATTTT.

This chain's CDR3 is CASSARTGMGEKLFF. The CDR3 nucleotides read TGTGCCAGCAGCGCCAGGACAGGGATGGGTGAAAAACTGTTTTTT. J is TRBJ1-4 and V is TRBV2; 8 bases map to TRBD1. This CDR3 spans 15 amino acids. V lost 6 bases, J lost 7 bases, and 10 bases stayed unmatched. Germline V gene sequence: CDR1 SNHLY, CDR2 FYNNEI.

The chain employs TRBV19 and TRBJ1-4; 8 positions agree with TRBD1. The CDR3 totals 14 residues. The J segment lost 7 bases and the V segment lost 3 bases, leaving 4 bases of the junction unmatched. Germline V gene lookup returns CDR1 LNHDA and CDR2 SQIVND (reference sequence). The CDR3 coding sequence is TGTGCCAGTAGTATCGACAGGGGAGGTGAAAAACTGTTTTTT. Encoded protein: CASSIDRGGEKLFF.